This T cell receptor (beta chain) was recovered during a study of blood T cell repertoires in COVID-19. Those who participated ranged in age from 18 to 89 years and resided in about two dozen US areas. Donors were grouped by their self-reported clinical history. Either two negative PCRs, clearance, or symptom resolution qualified Cohort 3 donors as recovered. Germline V gene sequence: CDR1 MDHEN, CDR2 SYDVKM. The CDR3 sequence is 14 residues long. The V segment lost 5 bases and the J segment 2 bases; nucleotides outside the gene matches: 5. TCRdb's table, derived via immunoSEQ multiplex PCR, lists solely in-frame clones and lacks some. The table shows roughly 180,000 clones, with roughly four fifths occurring only once.

The chain links TRBV28 to TRBJ2-7; 8 bases fit TRBD1. Material for sequencing was PBMCs or T cells enriched from blood (not recorded which). The sequence was obtained from a man aged 35-49 years who had recovered from COVID-19. As DNA, the CDR3 is TGTGCCAGCAGTGCCGGGACAGGTCCCTACGAGCAGTACTTC. Protein: CASSAGTGPYEQYF.